This paragraph covers one T cell receptor (beta chain) sequence. The antigen remains unidentified. Reverse transcription of all isolated RNA meant that expressed TCRB transcripts were sequenced. Generated by immunoSEQ multiplex PCR, the TCRdb table keeps only in-frame clones and is missing some. The repertoire holds more than 550,000 clones, with 11% to 15% as singletons. This specimen belongs to a study of beta chain features in type 1 diabetes. V was cut by 8 bases and J by 0 bases, with 9 bases left in between. CDR3 length: 13 residues. Germline values: CDR1 SEHNR, CDR2 FQNEAQ (reference sequence). Study-level findings and limits: Within each of all four CD4+ subsets, Type 1 diabetes patients had TCRB CDR3s that were moderately but significantly shorter.

Sequences were obtained from naive CD4+ T cells from blood. The TCR was taken from a man aged 18 to 35 with type 1 diabetes. The rearrangement links TRBV7-9 to TRBJ2-3; D remains ambiguous. Here the CDR3 reads CASDQVSTDTQYF. CDR3 coding DNA: TGTGCCAGCGACCAAGTCAGCACAGATACGCAGTATTTT.